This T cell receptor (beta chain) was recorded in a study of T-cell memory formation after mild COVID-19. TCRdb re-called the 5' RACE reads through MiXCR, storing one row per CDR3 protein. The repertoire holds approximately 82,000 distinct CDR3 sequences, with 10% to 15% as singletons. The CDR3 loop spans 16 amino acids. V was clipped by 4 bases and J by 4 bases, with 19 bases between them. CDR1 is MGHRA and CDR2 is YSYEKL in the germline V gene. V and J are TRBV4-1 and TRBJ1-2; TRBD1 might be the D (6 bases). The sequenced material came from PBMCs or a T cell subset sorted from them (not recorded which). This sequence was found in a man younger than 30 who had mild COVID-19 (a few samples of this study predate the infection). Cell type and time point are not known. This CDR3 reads CASSPSPHGGGYGYTF. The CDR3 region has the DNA TGCGCCAGCAGCCCGAGTCCTCATGGAGGGGGCTATGGCTACACCTTC.